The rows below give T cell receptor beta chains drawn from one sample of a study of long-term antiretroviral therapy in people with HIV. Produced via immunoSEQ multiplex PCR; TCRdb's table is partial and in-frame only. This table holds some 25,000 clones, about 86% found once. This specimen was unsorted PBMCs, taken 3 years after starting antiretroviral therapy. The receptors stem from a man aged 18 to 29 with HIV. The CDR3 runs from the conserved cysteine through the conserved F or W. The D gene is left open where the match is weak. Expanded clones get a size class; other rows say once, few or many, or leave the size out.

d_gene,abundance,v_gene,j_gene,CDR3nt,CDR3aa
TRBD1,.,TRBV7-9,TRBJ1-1,TGTGCCAGCAGCCCACAGGGGGTAGGTGCTGAAGCTTTCTTT,CASSPQGVGAEAFF
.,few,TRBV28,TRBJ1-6,TGTGCCAGCAGTTTATCTGGGTCACCCCTCCACTTT,CASSLSGSPLHF
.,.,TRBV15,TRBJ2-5,TGTGCCACCAGCGGCGAGCGAGCCAGGGGAGGGTTCCAAGAGACCCAGTACTTC,CATSGERARGGFQETQYF
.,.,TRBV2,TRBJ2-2,TGTGCCAGCAGGGGGGACACCGGGGAGCTGTTTTTT,CASRGDTGELFF
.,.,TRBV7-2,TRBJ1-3,TGTGCCAGCAGCTTAGATGGGGCGAGAAACACCATATATTTT,CASSLDGARNTIYF
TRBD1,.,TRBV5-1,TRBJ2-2,TGCGCCACCAAGGAAGGGGGCTACACCGGGGAGCTGTTTTTT,CATKEGGYTGELFF
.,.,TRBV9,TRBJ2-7,TGTGCCAGCAGCGTAGAGGGTTCCTACGAGCAGTACTTC,CASSVEGSYEQYF
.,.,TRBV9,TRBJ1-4,TGTGCCAGCAGCCCGAGACGGGAGGGGGGAGAAAAACTGTTTTTT,CASSPRREGGEKLFF
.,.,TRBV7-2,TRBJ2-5,TGTGCCAGCAGCTTAGATCTGGACCCACAAGAGACCCAGTACTTC,CASSLDLDPQETQYF
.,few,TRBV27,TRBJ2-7,TGTGCCAGCCACTCTGGAGGGTACGAGCAGTACTTC,CASHSGGYEQYF
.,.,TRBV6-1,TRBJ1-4,TGTGCCAGCAGTGAATGGGGGTCCAGTAGAATGAGGAAACTGTTTTTT,CASSEWGSSRMRKLFF
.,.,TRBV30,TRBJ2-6,TGTGCCTGGAGTCGGTTTTGGGGGGTAGCCGTTAAATCCCCCGACTCTGGGGCCAACGTCCTGACTTTC,CAWSRFWGVAVKSPDSGANVLTF
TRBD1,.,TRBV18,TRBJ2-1,TGTGCCAGCTCCCAAACAGGGGAGCCCTACAATGAGCAGTTCTTC,CASSQTGEPYNEQFF
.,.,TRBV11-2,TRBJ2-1,TGTGCCAGCAGCCCGGCCTGGGTAGGCTACAATGAGCAGTTCTTC,CASSPAWVGYNEQFF
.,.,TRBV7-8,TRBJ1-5,TGTGCCAGCAGCCTGAGAGGGGGGTACAATCAGCCCCAGCATTTT,CASSLRGGYNQPQHF
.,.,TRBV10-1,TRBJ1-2,TGCGCTACCTCACGGGACCCCCTCCGCTATGGCTACACCTTC,CATSRDPLRYGYTF
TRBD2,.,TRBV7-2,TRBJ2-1,TGTGCCAGCAGCCCATTGTGGGCGGGGGGATACAATGAGCAGTTCTTC,CASSPLWAGGYNEQFF
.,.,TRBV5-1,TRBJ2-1,TGCGCCAGCAGCTTGGCCAGCTCCTACAATGAGCAGTTCTTC,CASSLASSYNEQFF
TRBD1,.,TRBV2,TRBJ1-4,TGTGCCAGCACGGGACAGGCCGCAACTAATGAAAAACTGTTTTTT,CASTGQAATNEKLFF
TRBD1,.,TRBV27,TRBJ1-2,TGTGCCAGCAGTTTGGACAGGGGGTTAAACTATGGCTACACCTTC,CASSLDRGLNYGYTF
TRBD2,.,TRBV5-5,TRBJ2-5,TGTGCCAGCAGCGTGGGACTAGCGGAAGTTCAAGAGACCCAGTACTTC,CASSVGLAEVQETQYF
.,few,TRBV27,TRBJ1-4,TGTGCCAGCAGCTTTGTCGGGGATAATGAAAAACTGTTTTTT,CASSFVGDNEKLFF
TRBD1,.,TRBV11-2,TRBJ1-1,TGTGCCAGCAGCCCAAGACACCGGGACAGGGTGAACACTGAAGCTTTCTTT,CASSPRHRDRVNTEAFF
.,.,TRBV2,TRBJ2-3,TGTGCCAGCAGTGAACCTTACACAGATACGCAGTATTTT,CASSEPYTDTQYF
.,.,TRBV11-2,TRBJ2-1,TGTGCCAGCAGCTTAGAAATAGGACTGGGGCAGTTCTTC,CASSLEIGLGQFF
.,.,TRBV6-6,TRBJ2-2,TGTGCGTGCTATGCGGGGGCCACCGGGGAGCTGTTTTTT,CACYAGATGELFF
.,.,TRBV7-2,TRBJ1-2,TGTGCCAGCAGCGACCAGGGGTGGGACTATGGCTACACCTTC,CASSDQGWDYGYTF
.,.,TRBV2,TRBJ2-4,TGTGCCCTCCGAGGGGCAGGCGAAAACATTCAGTACTTC,CALRGAGENIQYF
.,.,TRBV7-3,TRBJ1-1,TGTGCCAGCAGCTTCACAGGTAGCGCGCAAGCTTTCTTT,CASSFTGSAQAFF
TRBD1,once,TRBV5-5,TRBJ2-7,TGTGCCAGCAGCGTCGACCGGGACAGGGCCTACGAGCAGTACTTC,CASSVDRDRAYEQYF
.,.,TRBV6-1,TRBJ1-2,TGTGCCAGCAGTCCCGATCGTGGCTACACCTTC,CASSPDRGYTF
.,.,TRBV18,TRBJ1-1,TGTGCCAGCTCACCAGGCATTTTGAACACTGAAGCTTTCTTT,CASSPGILNTEAFF
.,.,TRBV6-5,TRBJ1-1,TGTGCCAGCAGTTACTTACCGAGAGACAGGCCTTTCTTT,CASSYLPRDRPFF
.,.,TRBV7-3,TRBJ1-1,TGTGCCAGCAGCTTTCGCCAGCTGAACACTGAAGCTTTCTTT,CASSFRQLNTEAFF
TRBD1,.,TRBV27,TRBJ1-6,TGTGCCAGCAGTACCGGGACAGGGAATTCACCCCTCCACTTT,CASSTGTGNSPLHF
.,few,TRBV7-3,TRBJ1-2,TGTGCCAGCAGCTTAACCGGGCAGGGAAGCGGCTACACCTTC,CASSLTGQGSGYTF
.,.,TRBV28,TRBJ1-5,TGTGCCAGCAGTTTGGCCGACCCACGGAGCAATCAGCCCCAGCATTTT,CASSLADPRSNQPQHF
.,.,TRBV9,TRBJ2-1,TGTGCCAGCAGCTTACAGGGAGATTCGGGCAATGAGCAGTTCTTC,CASSLQGDSGNEQFF
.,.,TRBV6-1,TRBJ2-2,TGTGCCAGCAGTGAATGGGGAGGGGGCGGGCTGTTTTTT,CASSEWGGGGLFF
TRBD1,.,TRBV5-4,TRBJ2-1,TGTGCCAGCAGCTCTGACAGGGTTTTTGGGAATGAGCAGTTCTTC,CASSSDRVFGNEQFF
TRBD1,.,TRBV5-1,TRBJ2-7,TGCGCCAGCAGCTTGGACCAGGGGGCATACGAGCAGTACTTC,CASSLDQGAYEQYF
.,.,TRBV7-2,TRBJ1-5,TGTGCCAGCAGCTTAGCTGTAGGTCAGCCCCAGCATTTT,CASSLAVGQPQHF
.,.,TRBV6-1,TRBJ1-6,TGTGCCAGCAGTGAAAGTGCAGTTTCACCCCTCCACTTT,CASSESAVSPLHF
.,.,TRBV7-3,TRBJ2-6,TGTGCCAGCAGCCCCCCCGGGGAAGGGGCCAACGTCCTGACTTTC,CASSPPGEGANVLTF
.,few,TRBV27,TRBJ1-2,TGTGCCAGCAGTCCCGACCCCGTTTTTGGCTACACCTTC,CASSPDPVFGYTF
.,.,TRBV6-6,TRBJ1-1,TGTGCCAGCAGTTACAATGGGAACACTGAAGCTTTCTTT,CASSYNGNTEAFF
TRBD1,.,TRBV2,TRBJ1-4,TGTGCCAGCAGTGATGGGACAGCTCCAGGAGGCGAAAAACTGTTTTTT,CASSDGTAPGGEKLFF
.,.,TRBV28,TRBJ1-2,TGTGCCAGCAGGCCCGGGGGCTATGGCTACACCTTC,CASRPGGYGYTF
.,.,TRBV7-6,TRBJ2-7,TGTGCCAGCACACCTCAAACAGACTCCTACGAGCAGTACTTC,CASTPQTDSYEQYF
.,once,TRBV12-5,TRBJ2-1,TGTGCTAGTGGTACGGGGAATGAGCAGTTCTTC,CASGTGNEQFF
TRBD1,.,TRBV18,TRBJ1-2,TGTGCCAGCTCACCACCCACAGGGGTACTCTATGGCTACACCTTC,CASSPPTGVLYGYTF
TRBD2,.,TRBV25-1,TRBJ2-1,TGTGCCAGCAGTGGGGGGCTAGCGGGGCCCTACAATGAGCAGTTCTTC,CASSGGLAGPYNEQFF
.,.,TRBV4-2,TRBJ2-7,TGTGCCAGCAGCCCGGGTCCCGACACCAACTACGAGCAGTACTTC,CASSPGPDTNYEQYF
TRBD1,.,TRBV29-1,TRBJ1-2,TGCAGCGCGACCGGGACAGGGGAAGCTGGCTACACCTTC,CSATGTGEAGYTF
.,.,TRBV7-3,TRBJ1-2,TGTGCCAGCAGCCCGGGACCGAGCGATGGCTACACCTTC,CASSPGPSDGYTF